The 32 T cell receptor beta chains presented below share a single source sample, sequenced in a study of early T cells in non-severe SARS-CoV-2 infection. TCRdb recomputed calls from the 5' RACE reads with MiXCR, one row per CDR3 protein. The data hold fewer than 80,000 distinct CDR3 sequences, with more than 10% observed a single time. The input for sequencing was whole blood, taken at baseline. These receptors were taken from an adult who was a healthcare worker with PCR-confirmed SARS-CoV-2 infection or an uninfected control (not recorded which). The donor label of this sample is uncertain.

This clonotype was seen a few times. This chain uses TRBV6-1 with TRBJ2-1; TRBD2 matches 8 bases. After removal of 3 bases from V and 4 bases from J, the junction contained 5 bases not matched to a gene. Germline lookup yields CDR1 MNHNS and CDR2 SASEGT. This CDR3 spans 15 amino acids. The CDR3 spells CASSDIQRGYNEQFF. In DNA form, the CDR3 reads TGTGCCAGCAGTGATATACAGCGGGGGTACAATGAGCAGTTCTTC.

This rearrangement joins TRBV5-1 to TRBJ2-3; TRBD1 or TRBD2 may be the D gene (5 bases each). CDR3 length: 16 residues. Germline CDR1 is SGHRS and CDR2 is YFSETQ. V was cut by 4 bases and J by 2 bases, with 17 bases left in between. The CDR3 DNA reads as TGCGCCAGCAGCAGGACCTCGGGACGGACCACAGATACGCAGTATTTT. This translates into CASSRTSGRTTDTQYF.

This chain connects TRBV6-1 to TRBJ1-4; the D is unclear. Germline V gives CDR1 MNHNS, CDR2 SASEGT. The V end lost 9 bases, the J end lost 0 bases, and 8 bases lay between the germline ends. The CDR3 has 13 residues. CDR3 sequence reads: CASSVTTNEKLFF. The CDR3 nucleotides read TGTGCCAGTTCGGTTACAACTAATGAAAAACTGTTTTTT.

Note on this clonotype: One end of the junction is discordant with germline, which a read error may explain. The V gene is TRBV7-8, the J gene TRBJ1-1; D is unresolved. There are 14 residues in the CDR3. Germline V gene sequence: CDR1 SGHVS, CDR2 FQNEAQ. This CDR3 reads CASTLIDLNTEAFF. The CDR3 nucleotides are TGTGCCAGCACCTTAATCGACCTGAACACTGAAGCTTTCTTT.

V gene TRBV15 combines with J gene TRBJ1-1; 7 bases line up with TRBD1. This CDR3 has 15 residues. The junction had 5 bases not matched to a gene; V was cut back by 3 bases and J by 1 base. Germline V gene lookup returns CDR1 LNHNV and CDR2 YYDKDF (reference sequence). CDR3: CATSRGDRPNTEAFF. The CDR3 nucleotides are TGTGCCACCAGCAGGGGGGACAGACCGAACACTGAAGCTTTCTTT.

This clonotype has only a few counts. The chain combines TRBV29-1 with TRBJ1-1; maybe TRBD1 (6 bases). Germline assignment: CDR1 SQVTM and CDR2 ANQGSEA. The CDR3 contains 14 residues. The V and J ends lost 6 bases and 4 bases respectively, with 18 bases between them. CDR3 amino acids: CSVTGHPDRTEAFF. The CDR3 nucleotides read TGCAGCGTGACAGGCCACCCTGATCGCACTGAAGCTTTCTTT.

There are many counts of this clonotype. The rearrangement uses TRBV11-2 and TRBJ2-5; possibly TRBD1 for D (6 bases). Germline V gene lookup returns CDR1 SGHAT and CDR2 FQNNGV. V lost 6 bases, J lost 8 bases, and 19 bases lay in between. This CDR3 has 14 residues. For the CDR3, the DNA is TGTGCCAGCAGGATACAGGGCGGTGCTGCTACCCAGTACTTC. Protein: CASRIQGGAATQYF.

This clonotype has at least ten counts. The chain carries TRBV28 and TRBJ2-7; no clear D. CDR1 is MDHEN and CDR2 is SYDVKM in the germline V gene. V gave up 7 bases and J gave up 3 bases, with 16 bases separating them. This CDR3 comprises 14 residues. CDR3 sequence: CASNTGGSYYEQYV. The CDR3 nucleotides read TGTGCCAGCAACACCGGCGGCAGCTACTACGAGCAGTACGTC.

CDR3 protein: CSARGTSGGYQETQYF. The CDR3 DNA is TGCAGTGCTAGAGGGACTAGCGGGGGATATCAAGAGACCCAGTACTTC. This rearrangement joins TRBV20-1 to TRBJ2-5; 13 positions match TRBD2. CDR1 is DFQATT, CDR2 SNEGSKA, per germline (reference sequence). V dropped 1 base and J dropped 2; count of bases not matched to a gene: 4. This CDR3 comprises 16 residues.

V usage is TRBV5-5 and J usage is TRBJ1-5; D call uncertain. Per the germline V gene, CDR1 is SGHKS and CDR2 is YYEKEE (reference sequence). This CDR3 has 16 amino acids. V lost 3 bases to trimming and J lost 5 bases, with 18 bases between them. This chain's CDR3 is CASSWGGGRADQPQHF. The DNA of the CDR3 is TGTGCCAGCAGCTGGGGTGGAGGGAGAGCGGATCAGCCCCAGCATTTT. Full variable domain (rest looked up from reference TRBV5-5 and TRBJ1-5): DAGVTQSPTHLIKTRGQQVTLRCSPISGHKSVSWYQQVLGQGPQFIFQYYEKEERGRGNFPDRFSARQFPNYSSELNVNALLLGDSALYLCASSWGGGRADQPQHFGDGTRLSIL.

The rearrangement joins TRBV5-1 to TRBJ1-1; no definite D call. Germline CDR1 and CDR2: SGHRS and YFSETQ. The CDR3 has 16 residues. Trimming cost V 2 bases and J 4 bases, with 18 bases left between them. This CDR3 reads CASSFSADGLRTEAFF. CDR3 nucleotide sequence: TGCGCCAGCAGCTTTTCGGCGGACGGGCTCCGCACTGAAGCTTTCTTT.

The rearrangement links TRBV9 to TRBJ1-2; 9 bases fit TRBD1. With 4 bases clipped from V and 2 bases from J, the junction kept 3 bases outside the gene matches. The CDR3 is 14 residues long. Germline CDR1 is SGDLS and CDR2 is YYNGEE. The CDR3 loop is CASSPGTGNYGYTF. The CDR3 DNA follows: TGTGCCAGCAGCCCTGGGACAGGGAACTATGGCTACACCTTC.

This clonotype was counted many times. The CDR3, as DNA: TGTGCCATCAGTGAGTCCGGGGAAAAACTGTTTTTT. This translates into CAISESGEKLFF. V and J are TRBV10-3 and TRBJ1-4; D ambiguous. This CDR3 has 12 residues. Germline V gives CDR1 ENHRY, CDR2 SYGVKD. V was shortened by 0 bases and J by 8 bases, with 4 bases between the two germline ends.

This clonotype was observed many times. CDR3 loop: CASSSGLATDTQYF. CDR3 sequence (DNA): TGTGCCAGCAGTTCCGGACTAGCGACAGATACGCAGTATTTT. V usage is TRBV12-3 or TRBV12-4 and J usage is TRBJ2-3; TRBD2 agrees at 9 bases. CDR3 length: 14 amino acids. J lost 3 bases, V lost 4 bases, and 2 bases had no gene match.

The table lists this clonotype with a few counts. This rearrangement joins TRBV27 to TRBJ2-2; the D gene could be TRBD1 or TRBD2 (5 bases each). Per germline, CDR1 MNHEY and CDR2 SMNVEV (reference sequence). Trimming removed 2 bases at V and 5 bases at J, with 15 bases between. The CDR3 totals 16 residues. The CDR3 DNA reads as TGTGCCAGCAGTTTAGCCTTGTGGGGCGGGACCGGGGAGCTGTTTTTT. Translated: CASSLALWGGTGELFF.

To note about this clonotype: With a much larger clone just one base away, this may be a read error. This chain joins TRBV7-3 and TRBJ2-2; 7 nucleotides line up with TRBD1. This CDR3 comprises 16 residues. Germline CDR1 and CDR2: SGHTA and FQGTGA. V shed 2 bases and J 0 bases; nucleotides not matched to a gene: 3. The CDR3 loop reads CASSLHRGANTGELFF. CDR3 bases: TGTGCCAGCAGCTTACACAGGGGTGCGAACACCGGGGAGCTGTTTTTT.

The table lists this clonotype with many counts. The V gene is TRBV18, the J gene TRBJ2-7; D is uncertain. The germline V gene encodes CDR1 KGHSH and CDR2 LQKENI. This CDR3 has 13 amino acids. Trimming took off 4 bases at V and 4 bases at J, with 11 bases between the two ends. CDR3 sequence reads: CASSRVKGYEQYV. The CDR3 nucleotides read TGTGCCAGCTCACGGGTAAAAGGATACGAGCAGTACGTC.

This clonotype was detected only a few times. The genes are TRBV12-3 or TRBV12-4 and TRBJ1-2, with 9 bases that match TRBD1. J lost 4 bases, V lost 8 bases, and 11 bases had no gene match. The CDR3 is made up of 15 amino acids. This chain's CDR3 is CASVPRGQGSYGYTF. Written as DNA, the CDR3 is TGTGCCAGCGTTCCCAGGGGACAGGGTTCCTATGGCTACACCTTC.

The V gene is TRBV3-1, the J gene TRBJ1-2, with TRBD1 as a possible D gene (5 bases). The CDR3 extends over 13 amino acids. V shed 2 bases and J shed 4 bases, with 8 bases lying between them. The germline V gene encodes CDR1 LGHDT and CDR2 YNNKEL (reference sequence). The CDR3 here is CASSQRTTYGYTF. CDR3 bases: TGTGCCAGCAGCCAACGGACAACCTATGGCTACACCTTC.

This clonotype was counted at least ten times. The chain is built from TRBV28 and TRBJ1-2, with 7 bases lining up with TRBD1. The CDR3 covers 15 residues. Germline V CDR1 and CDR2: MDHEN, SYDVKM. V shed 4 bases and J 4 bases; nucleotides not matched to a gene: 9. CDR3 nucleotides: TGTGCCAGCAGTTCAGAGGGGGCCCAGAGCTATGGCTACACCTTC. Residues: CASSSEGAQSYGYTF.

This clonotype was seen only a few times. The rearrangement links TRBV30 to TRBJ2-2; tentative D call: TRBD1 (6 bases). This CDR3 has 14 residues. Per the germline V gene, CDR1 is GTSNPN and CDR2 is SVGIG (reference sequence). The V end was cut by 2 bases, the J end by 4 bases, with 11 bases between. In nucleotides, the CDR3 is TGTGCCTGGAGTTGGTGGGGGCTCACCGGGGAGCTGTTTTTT. Translation gives CAWSWWGLTGELFF.

This clonotype was seen many times. The chain has TRBV12-3 or TRBV12-4 and TRBJ1-4, with 10 bases identical to TRBD1. This CDR3 region has 15 residues. V was clipped by 7 bases and J by 10 bases; unmatched bases: 12. The CDR3 region is CASKGQGVISGKLFF. Here the CDR3 DNA reads TGTGCCAGCAAAGGACAGGGGGTCATTAGTGGAAAACTGTTTTTT.

The chain couples TRBV18 to TRBJ2-3, with a possible D match to TRBD1 (6 bases). The CDR3 sequence is 17 residues long. V lost 2 bases to trimming and J lost 0 bases, with 15 bases between them. Germline V gives CDR1 KGHSH, CDR2 LQKENI. The CDR3 bases are TGTGCCAGCTCACCAATTACTGGGGGCCCCAGCACAGATACGCAGTATTTT. This gives the protein CASSPITGGPSTDTQYF.

DNA for the CDR3: TGTGCCAGCAGCAAAGGAAGACAGGGGACCAATGAGCAGTTCTTC. Protein sequence: CASSKGRQGTNEQFF. The genes are TRBV11-1 and TRBJ2-1; 8 positions match TRBD1. The V gene end was trimmed by 5 bases and the J gene end by 6 bases; junction bases not matched to a gene: 9. Germline values: CDR1 SGHAT, CDR2 FQDESV (reference sequence). CDR3 length equals 15 residues.

The V and J genes are TRBV19 and TRBJ2-3; D tentatively fits TRBD1 or TRBD2 (5 bases each). Trimming took 3 bases from V and 6 from J, leaving 16 bases between them. The germline V gene encodes CDR1 LNHDA and CDR2 SQIVND (reference sequence). CDR3 length: 15 amino acids. The CDR3 nucleotides read TGTGCCAGTAGTATGCGCTCGTCAGGGACGGATACGCAGTATTTT. Its protein product is CASSMRSSGTDTQYF.

J is TRBJ2-1 and V is TRBV4-2; D may match TRBD1 or TRBD2 (5 bases each). The CDR3 totals 17 residues. The germline V gene encodes CDR1 LGHNA and CDR2 YNFKEQ. Deletions cut 2 bases from V and 9 bases from J, with 23 bases between. Here the CDR3 DNA reads TGTGCCAGCAGCCAAAAAAAGGGACCCACCCAAATGAGTGAGCAGTTCTTC. The encoded protein is CASSQKKGPTQMSEQFF.

Only a few counts were recorded for this clonotype. The chain recombines TRBV7-9 with TRBJ1-2, with 8 bases lining up with TRBD1. Germline values: CDR1 SEHNR, CDR2 FQNEAQ (reference sequence). With 5 bases clipped from V and 2 bases from J, the junction kept 10 bases outside the gene matches. The CDR3 has 16 residues. The CDR3 nucleotides read TGTGCCAGCAGCCCGGCCTCCTGGACAGGGAACTATGGCTACACCTTC. Translating gives CASSPASWTGNYGYTF.

A few counts support this clonotype. The chain links TRBV5-5 to TRBJ1-1; no clear D gene. V was pared by 2 bases and J by 6 bases, with 14 bases between. The CDR3 runs 14 residues. In germline, CDR1 is SGHKS, CDR2 YYEKEE (reference sequence). For the CDR3, the DNA is TGTGCCAGCAGCTTAGTTGGCTCTGTCTCTGAAGCTTTCTTT. Encoded protein: CASSLVGSVSEAFF.

This clonotype has ten or more counts. This chain uses TRBV30 with TRBJ2-3, with D possibly TRBD2 on 7 matching bases. The CDR3 spans 16 residues. Trimming pared 3 bases from V and 2 bases from J, leaving 18 bases between. CDR1 is GTSNPN and CDR2 is SVGIG in the germline V gene (reference sequence). DNA of the CDR3: TGTGCCTGGAGCGGGGGTCGGGGGGCTTTCACAGATACGCAGTATTTT. It translates to CAWSGGRGAFTDTQYF.

The rearrangement joins TRBV7-2 to TRBJ1-4; no reliable D call. The V end was cut by 3 bases, the J end by 8 bases, with 13 bases between. Germline V gene sequence: CDR1 SGHTA, CDR2 FQGNSA. This CDR3 contains 14 residues. The CDR3, as DNA: TGTGCCAGCAGCTTGGGATCCTATAAAGAAAAACTGTTTTTT. Protein sequence: CASSLGSYKEKLFF.

The chain combines TRBV7-2 with TRBJ2-5; TRBD2 agrees at 7 bases. The ends lost 5 bases at V and 0 bases at J; junction bases unmatched: 9. The CDR3 covers 16 residues. The germline CDR1 and CDR2 sequences are SGHTA and FQGNSA. CDR3 sequence (DNA): TGTGCCAGCAGCCAGAGGGCCGGGAGGAACCAAGAGACCCAGTACTTC. Its protein product is CASSQRAGRNQETQYF. Complete variable domain (other parts from reference TRBV7-2 and TRBJ2-5): GAGVSQSPSNKVTEKGKDVELRCDPISGHTALYWYRQSLGQGLEFLIYFQGNSAPDKSGLPSDRFSAERTGGSVSTLTIQRTQQEDSAVYLCASSQRAGRNQETQYFGPGTRLLVL.

This chain joins TRBV7-3 and TRBJ2-5; D remains unclear. This CDR3 has 14 residues. Trimming took 2 bases from V and 5 from J, leaving 12 bases between them. CDR1 SGHTA and CDR2 FQGTGA come from the germline V gene. In nucleotides, the CDR3 is TGTGCCAGCAGCTTAGACGGTGTACAGGAGACCCAGTACTTC. Protein product: CASSLDGVQETQYF.